These 21 T cell receptor beta chains were all obtained from the same sample, sequenced in a study of blood T cell repertoires in COVID-19. The table came from immunoSEQ multiplex PCR; TCRdb's copy has only in-frame clones and leaves some out. The data hold 350,000 to 450,000 clones, with roughly 90% observed a single time. Source material: peripheral blood. The source is a woman aged 35 to 49 with COVID-19, enrolled during active disease.

This clone showed up just once. The chain employs TRBV6-1 and TRBJ1-2, with D perhaps TRBD1 (5 bases). V lost 3 bases to trimming and J lost 8 bases, with 16 bases between them. The CDR3 spans 14 residues. CDR1 is MNHNS and CDR2 is SASEGT in the germline V gene. The CDR3 DNA reads as TGTGCCAGCAGTGACCCCCCCGGACACTGGGGCTACACCTTC. Amino acids: CASSDPPGHWGYTF.

This clone was detected only a few times. The genes are TRBV28 and TRBJ2-4; a possible D gene is TRBD2 (6 bases). Germline-derived CDR1 and CDR2 are MDHEN and SYDVKM. Trimming shortened V by 3 bases and J by 3 bases, and 9 bases separated the two germline ends. The CDR3 totals 14 residues. Here the CDR3 reads CASSFWGVKNIQYF. CDR3 coding DNA: TGTGCCAGCAGTTTCTGGGGGGTCAAAAACATTCAGTACTTC.

This chain links TRBV27 with TRBJ2-5; a possible D gene is TRBD1 (6 bases). CDR1 is MNHEY, CDR2 SMNVEV, per germline (reference sequence). This CDR3 is 14 amino acids long. The V end lost 4 bases, the J end lost 5 bases, and 14 bases lay between the germline ends. The CDR3 reads CASSSRGPMETQYF. In DNA, the CDR3 is TGTGCCAGCAGTTCCAGGGGACCGATGGAGACCCAGTACTTC.

The chain links TRBV5-1 to TRBJ2-1; D is perhaps TRBD2 (6 bases). The CDR3 totals 17 residues. The V end lost 1 base, the J end lost 1 base, and 15 bases lay between the germline ends. Per the germline V gene, CDR1 is SGHRS and CDR2 is YFSETQ. CDR3 protein: CASSLSLSGKSYNEQFF. CDR3 sequence (DNA): TGCGCCAGCAGCTTGTCGCTTAGCGGAAAGTCCTACAATGAGCAGTTCTTC.

The CDR3 DNA is TGTGCCAGCAGCCCCGCTGGACAGGGGATTTATGGCTACACCTTC. Translated: CASSPAGQGIYGYTF. J is TRBJ1-2 and V is TRBV5-6, with 9 bases identical to TRBD1. J was trimmed by 5 bases and V by 4 bases; bases with no gene match: 9. Germline CDR1 and CDR2: SGHDT and YYEEEE. The CDR3 consists of 15 residues.

The chain carries TRBV28 and TRBJ2-7; D is undetermined. The CDR3 extends over 13 amino acids. The V gene lost 1 base and the J gene lost 5 bases, with 9 bases spanning the gap. The germline CDR1 and CDR2 sequences are MDHEN and SYDVKM. For the CDR3, the DNA is TGTGCCAGCAGTTTATATAACAGAAACGAGCAGTACTTC. It is translated as CASSLYNRNEQYF.

J is TRBJ2-2 and V is TRBV3-1 (or the pseudogene TRBV3-2), with D possibly matching TRBD2 (5 bases). V gave up 4 bases and J gave up 5 bases, with 14 bases separating them. Germline-derived CDR1 and CDR2 are LGHDT and YNNKEL (reference sequence). The CDR3 totals 15 residues. CDR3: CASSRLTVATGELFF. The CDR3 region has the DNA TGTGCCAGCAGCCGCCTAACGGTAGCGACCGGGGAGCTGTTTTTT.

The rearrangement joins TRBV27 to TRBJ1-4; 7 nucleotides match TRBD1. The ends lost 6 bases at V and 0 bases at J; junction bases unmatched: 4. Germline-derived CDR1 and CDR2 are MNHEY and SMNVEV (reference sequence). This CDR3 is 15 amino acids long. The CDR3 is CASSRGRSTNEKLFF. The CDR3 nucleotides read TGTGCCAGCAGCAGGGGGAGGTCAACTAATGAAAAACTGTTTTTT.

The V call is TRBV5-1, the J call TRBJ2-1, with TRBD2 identical over 9 bases. The length of the CDR3 is 16 residues. J gave up 7 bases and V 0 bases, and 8 bases lay outside the gene matches. The germline V gene encodes CDR1 SGHRS and CDR2 YFSETQ. The DNA for the CDR3 is TGCGCCAGCAGCTTGGTAGGCGGGGGGGCGCGTAATGAGCAGTTCTTC. Its translation: CASSLVGGGARNEQFF.

In this sample, this clone turned up a few times. Other DNA variants within this sample encode the same CDR3. The chain carries TRBV6-4 and TRBJ2-3; possibly TRBD2 for D (6 bases). The CDR3 is 15 amino acids. V was clipped by 0 bases and J by 1 base, with 8 bases between them. Germline V gives CDR1 MRHNA, CDR2 SNTAGT. This CDR3 reads CASSDSEGGTDTQYF. CDR3 sequence (DNA): TGTGCCAGCAGTGACTCGGAGGGAGGCACAGATACGCAGTATTTT.

J is TRBJ2-1 and V is TRBV7-9; D is unclear. The V and J ends lost 8 bases and 2 bases respectively, with 13 bases between them. Looked up from germline, CDR1 is SEHNR and CDR2 is FQNEAQ (reference sequence). The CDR3 spans 14 residues. This CDR3 is CASQKTLPYNEQFF. The CDR3 DNA is TGTGCCAGCCAGAAGACTCTCCCCTACAATGAGCAGTTCTTC. The full variable domain, completed using reference TRBV7-9 and TRBJ2-1, is DTGVSQNPRHKITKRGQNVTFRCDPISEHNRLYWYRQTLGQGPEFLTYFQNEAQLEKSRLLSDRFSAERPKGSFSTLEIQRTEQGDSAMYLCASQKTLPYNEQFFGPGTRLTVL.

The chain carries TRBV18 and TRBJ2-7; a possible D gene is TRBD2 (6 bases). Germline V lookup: CDR1 KGHSH, CDR2 LQKENI. This CDR3 has 16 amino acids. Trimming cost V 3 bases and J 5 bases, with 20 bases left between them. CDR3 bases: TGTGCCAGCTCACCCCCTTCCCAGCAGGGAGGACACGAGCAGTACTTC. It is translated as CASSPPSQQGGHEQYF. Combining the CDR3 with reference TRBV18 and TRBJ2-7 gives the whole variable domain NAGVMQNPRHLVRRRGQEARLRCSPMKGHSHVYWYRQLPEEGLKFMVYLQKENIIDESGMPKERFSAEFPKEGPSILRIQQVVRGDSAAYFCASSPPSQQGGHEQYFGPGTRLTVT.

The chain has TRBV7-9 and TRBJ2-2; 7 bases fit TRBD1. The CDR3 has 17 amino acids. The V gene's germline CDR1 is SEHNR and CDR2 FQNEAQ (reference sequence). V lost 3 bases and J lost 4; bases outside the gene matches: 11. The CDR3 is CASSFPEGAVRTGELFF. CDR3 DNA sequence: TGTGCCAGCAGCTTCCCCGAGGGGGCAGTACGCACCGGGGAGCTGTTTTTT. Based on the CDR3 plus reference TRBV7-9 and TRBJ2-2, the full variable domain is DTGVSQNPRHKITKRGQNVTFRCDPISEHNRLYWYRQTLGQGPEFLTYFQNEAQLEKSRLLSDRFSAERPKGSFSTLEIQRTEQGDSAMYLCASSFPEGAVRTGELFFGEGSRLTVL.

This sequence joins TRBV11-3 and TRBJ1-1; D is perhaps TRBD1 (5 bases). This CDR3 contains 13 residues. The germline CDR1 and CDR2 sequences are SGHNT and YENEEA. V was clipped by 6 bases and J by 0 bases, with 8 bases between them. CDR3 nucleotide sequence: TGTGCCAGCAGTAGACAGCTGAACACTGAAGCTTTCTTT. It yields the protein CASSRQLNTEAFF.

This clone was detected only once. The chain links TRBV9 to TRBJ2-3; perhaps TRBD1 as D (5 bases). The CDR3 contains 14 residues. V lost 0 bases, J lost 4 bases, and 9 bases lay in between. Germline V gene data show CDR1 as SGDLS and CDR2 as YYNGEE. CDR3 DNA sequence: TGTGCCAGCAGCGTAGTCCCCAGGGCAGATACGCAGTATTTT. Translated, it gives CASSVVPRADTQYF. Full variable domain (outside the CDR3, taken from reference TRBV9 and TRBJ2-3): DSGVTQTPKHLITATGQRVTLRCSPRSGDLSVYWYQQSLDQGLQFLIQYYNGEERAKGNILERFSAQQFPDLHSELNLSSLELGDSALYFCASSVVPRADTQYFGPGTRLTVL.

This clone has only one observation. J is TRBJ1-1 and V is TRBV7-9; 7 bases fit TRBD1. The CDR3 extends over 13 amino acids. Germline V gives CDR1 SEHNR, CDR2 FQNEAQ (reference sequence). Unmatched junction bases numbered 8, after V lost 8 bases and J lost 5 bases. This chain's CDR3 is CASEWTGNTEAFF. Here the CDR3 DNA reads TGTGCCAGCGAGTGGACAGGAAATACTGAAGCTTTCTTT. Full variable domain (missing parts from reference TRBV7-9 and TRBJ1-1): DTGVSQNPRHKITKRGQNVTFRCDPISEHNRLYWYRQTLGQGPEFLTYFQNEAQLEKSRLLSDRFSAERPKGSFSTLEIQRTEQGDSAMYLCASEWTGNTEAFFGQGTRLTVV.

The chain uses TRBV4-1 and TRBJ1-4; TRBD1 matches at 9 bases. Germline CDR1 MGHRA, CDR2 YSYEKL. V lost 3 bases to trimming and J lost 7 bases; unmatched junction nucleotides: 6. This CDR3 is built from 15 residues. CDR3 loop: CASSQTQGASEKLFF. CDR3 bases: TGCGCCAGCAGCCAGACACAGGGGGCGAGTGAAAAACTGTTTTTT.

Notes on this clone: Other DNA sequences of this sample code for an identical CDR3. The chain has TRBV30 and TRBJ1-4; TRBD1 matches at 8 bases. This CDR3 has 13 residues. Germline-derived CDR1 and CDR2 are GTSNPN and SVGIG (reference sequence). V lost 5 bases, J lost 3 bases, and 2 bases stayed unmatched. CDR3 nucleotide sequence: TGTGCCTGGGGGACAGGCCCTAATGAAAAACTGTTTTTT. Its translation is CAWGTGPNEKLFF.

The V and J genes are TRBV4-3 and TRBJ1-1; the D is unclear. The germline V gene has CDR1 LGHNA and CDR2 YSLEER. Deletions cut 3 bases from V and 4 bases from J, with 12 bases between. The CDR3 is made up of 14 amino acids. CDR3 sequence: CASSQGGEGTEAFF. The CDR3 DNA reads TGCGCCAGCAGCCAGGGTGGGGAGGGCACTGAAGCTTTCTTT.

This chain links TRBV10-3 with TRBJ1-2; 8 bases map to TRBD1. The length of the CDR3 is 14 residues. Germline-derived CDR1 and CDR2 are ENHRY and SYGVKD. J lost 4 bases, V lost 4 bases, and 5 bases had no gene match. The CDR3, as DNA: TGTGCCATCAGTGGGATTACAGGGGGCTATGGCTACACCTTC. It yields the protein CAISGITGGYGYTF.

This clone is a singleton in its sample. The chain couples TRBV6-2 or TRBV6-3 to TRBJ1-2, with 7 bases identical to TRBD1. V lost 2 bases, J lost 4 bases, and 1 base stayed unmatched. The germline V gene has CDR1 MNHEY and CDR2 SVGEGT. The CDR3 covers 13 residues. The CDR3, as DNA: TGTGCCAGCAGTTACCAGGGGGGCTATGGCTACACCTTC. Encoded protein: CASSYQGGYGYTF.